This is a list of T cell receptor beta chains from one sample in a study of shared clonotypes between healthy human individuals. Clones were read by immunoSEQ multiplex PCR, and TCRdb kept only the in-frame ones, dropping some. The sample consists of roughly 2.2 million clones, more than 85% of them appearing once. Sequencing used naive CD4+ T cells from PBMCs. The receptors were gathered from a man aged 18-30 years in good health. Some clones in this sample may be carry-over from other donors' samples. The CDR3 runs from the conserved cysteine through the conserved F or W. A D gene is named only where the DNA matches it firmly. Expanded clones get a size class; other rows say once, few or many, or leave the size out.

CASSQLRGEGHYEQFF,TGTGCCAGCAGCCAATTGAGGGGGGAGGGCCACTATGAGCAGTTCTTC,TRBV4-2,-,-,TRBJ2-1
CASSFDSSGNQPQHF,TGTGCCAGCAGCTTCGACAGTAGCGGCAATCAGCCCCAGCATTTT,TRBV7-9,few,-,TRBJ1-5
CASSPAGATDTQYF,TGTGCCAGCTCACCGGCGGGGGCAACAGATACGCAGTATTTT,TRBV18,-,-,TRBJ2-3
CASSIARHYNQPQHF,TGTGCCAGTAGTATAGCCCGGCACTACAATCAGCCCCAGCATTTT,TRBV19,-,-,TRBJ1-5
CASRDGFRAGYEQYF,TGTGCCAGCAGGGATGGATTCCGCGCCGGCTACGAGCAGTACTTC,TRBV6-1,-,-,TRBJ2-7
CSVGPVIRGTEAFF,TGCAGCGTAGGACCCGTAATCAGGGGCACTGAAGCTTTCTTT,TRBV29-1,once,-,TRBJ1-1
CASSGRGGLTDTQYF,TGTGCCAGCAGCGGTCGTGGGGGGCTGACCGATACGCAGTATTTT,TRBV9,once,-,TRBJ2-3
CASSLGTNRGNEQFF,TGTGCCAGCAGCTTAGGGACTAACCGGGGCAATGAGCAGTTCTTC,TRBV7-9,-,-,TRBJ2-1
CASSYSSGRGTGELFF,TGTGCCAGCAGTTACTCTAGTGGGAGAGGAACCGGGGAGCTGTTTTTT,TRBV6-5,-,-,TRBJ2-2
CASSSRFSYGYTF,TGTGCCAGCAGTTCCCGCTTCAGCTATGGCTACACCTTC,TRBV28,-,-,TRBJ1-2
CSGFRGEKLFF,TGCAGCGGCTTTAGGGGTGAAAAACTGTTTTTT,TRBV29-1,once,-,TRBJ1-4
CVRSHEWTGLGNTIYF,TGTGTCAGAAGCCACGAATGGACGGGACTCGGGAACACCATATATTTT,TRBV7-5,-,-,TRBJ1-3
CASSLEKGNTEAFF,TGTGCCAGCAGCTTAGAAAAGGGGAACACTGAAGCTTTCTTT,TRBV7-6,-,-,TRBJ1-1
CASREDRVMNTEAFF,TGTGCCAGCAGGGAGGACAGGGTTATGAACACTGAAGCTTTCTTT,TRBV2,-,TRBD1,TRBJ1-1
CASSGVEYEQYF,TGTGCCAGCAGTGGGGTAGAGTACGAGCAGTACTTC,TRBV6-1,-,-,TRBJ2-7